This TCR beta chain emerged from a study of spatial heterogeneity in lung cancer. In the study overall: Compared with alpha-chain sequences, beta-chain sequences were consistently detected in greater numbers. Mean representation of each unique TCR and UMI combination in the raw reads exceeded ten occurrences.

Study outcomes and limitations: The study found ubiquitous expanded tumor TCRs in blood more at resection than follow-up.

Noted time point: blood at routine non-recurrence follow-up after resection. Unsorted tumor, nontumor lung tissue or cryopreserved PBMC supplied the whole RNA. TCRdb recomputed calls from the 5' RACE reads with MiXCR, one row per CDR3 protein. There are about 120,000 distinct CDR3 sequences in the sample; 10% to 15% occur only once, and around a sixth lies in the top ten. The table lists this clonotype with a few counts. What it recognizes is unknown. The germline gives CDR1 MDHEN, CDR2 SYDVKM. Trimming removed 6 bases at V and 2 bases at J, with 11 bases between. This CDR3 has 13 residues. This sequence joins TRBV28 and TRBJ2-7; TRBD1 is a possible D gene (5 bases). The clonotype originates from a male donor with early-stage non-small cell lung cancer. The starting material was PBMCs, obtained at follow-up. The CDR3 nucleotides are TGTGCCAGCAGGTTGACAGCTACCTACGAGCAGTACTTC. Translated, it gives CASRLTATYEQYF.